Sequencing of this T cell receptor (beta chain) was carried out in a study of cytomegalovirus exposure and HLA in healthy donors. Study-level results: An assumption of roughly uniform sequencing depth across donors underlay the presence/absence analyses. Highly shared variants forming one cluster were likely a sequencing artifact. Altogether, some 160 TCR beta chains were recorded as cytomegalovirus-associated. The sole available immune exposure information was CMV serostatus.

In germline, CDR1 is SGHNT, CDR2 YYREEE (reference sequence). Germline trimming cut 4 bases from V and 1 base from J; bases unmatched to any gene: 8. The CDR3 consists of 17 residues. In this sample, this clone turned up a few times. The antigen is unknown. PCR employed 60 Vbeta and 13 Jbeta primers. Profiling relied on immunoSEQ multiplex PCR, and the TCRdb table lists in-frame clones only, not all of them. The sample lists 200,000 to 300,000 clones; 82% were seen once. This sequence joins TRBV5-4 and TRBJ2-7; 13 bases align to TRBD2. The sample consisted of PBMCs. The sequence was collected from a woman between 35 and 50 years old in good health and CMV-seropositive. CDR3 amino acids: CASSLTLAGGPSYEQYF. As DNA, the CDR3 is TGTGCCAGCAGCCTTACACTAGCGGGAGGGCCTTCCTACGAGCAGTACTTC.